This TCR beta chain originates from a study of cytomegalovirus exposure and HLA in healthy donors. PCR employed 60 Vbeta and 13 Jbeta primers. Using immunoSEQ multiplex PCR, the repertoire was profiled, and TCRdb retains in-frame clones only, with some absent. This sample's table has more than 100,000 clones. This receptor was identified in a man aged 35-49 years in good health and CMV-seronegative. The sequencing input was PBMCs.

The DNA of the CDR3 is TGCGCCAGCAGTGGAGGAATGACTAGCACAGATACGCAGTATTTT. This sequence encodes CASSGGMTSTDTQYF. The chain has TRBV10-1 and TRBJ2-3; D remains unclear. This CDR3 is built from 15 residues. Trimming took off 4 bases at V and 0 bases at J, with 11 bases between the two ends. The germline CDR1 and CDR2 sequences are WNHNN and SYGVQD (reference sequence).